The clone carrying this TCR beta chain occurred a few times. Here immunoSEQ multiplex PCR was the method, and the copy in TCRdb shows in-frame clones only, minus some. The sample contains roughly 120,000 clones, 70% to 75% of which appear only once. Germline CDR1 reads SNHLY; CDR2 reads FYNNEI. V was clipped by 2 bases and J by 5 bases, with 16 bases between them. The CDR3 contains 16 residues. The data derive from a study of blood T cell repertoires in COVID-19. This rearrangement joins TRBV2 to TRBJ1-5; perhaps TRBD1 as D (6 bases). Sequenced sample: peripheral blood. The source is an elderly man with COVID-19, enrolled during active disease. The CDR3 DNA is TGTGCCAGCAGTGAATTAGGTACAGGGACGGATCAGCCCCAGCATTTT. It codes for CASSELGTGTDQPQHF.